Described below is a single T cell receptor beta chain sequence and its context. Scientists amplified the TCR beta CDR3 regions from RNA transcripts. HTBI primers primed a first-round RT-PCR, and a second-round multiplex PCR followed. Each CDR3 protein gets one entry after TCRdb re-called the multiplex PCR reads with MiXCR. The repertoire holds approximately 380,000 distinct CDR3 sequences, with under 25% as singletons. The sample originates from a study of Graves' ophthalmopathy and Graves' hyperthyroidism. Trimming stripped 6 bases from V and 0 bases from J, with 18 bases between. From germline, CDR1 is MNHEY and CDR2 SMNVEV (reference sequence). This CDR3 comprises 18 residues.

This receptor was identified in a woman aged 18-29 years with stable Graves' hyperthyroidism. Sequenced: peripheral blood. J is TRBJ1-6 and V is TRBV27; D gene uncertain. The CDR3 is CASRNAAGLSSYNSPLHF. Here the CDR3 DNA reads TGTGCCAGCAGGAACGCGGCAGGCCTGAGCTCCTATAATTCACCCCTCCACTTT.